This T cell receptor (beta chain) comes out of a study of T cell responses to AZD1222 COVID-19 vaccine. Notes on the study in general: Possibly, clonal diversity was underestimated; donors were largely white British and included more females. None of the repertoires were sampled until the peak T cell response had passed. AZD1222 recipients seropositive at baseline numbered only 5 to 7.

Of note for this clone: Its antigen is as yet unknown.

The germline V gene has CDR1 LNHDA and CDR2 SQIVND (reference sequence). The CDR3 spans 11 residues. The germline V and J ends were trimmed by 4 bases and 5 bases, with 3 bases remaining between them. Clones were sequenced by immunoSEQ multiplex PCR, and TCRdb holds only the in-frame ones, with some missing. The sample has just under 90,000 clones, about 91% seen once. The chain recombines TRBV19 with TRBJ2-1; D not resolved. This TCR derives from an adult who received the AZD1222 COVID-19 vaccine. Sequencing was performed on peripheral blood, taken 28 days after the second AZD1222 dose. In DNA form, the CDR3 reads TGTGCCAGTAGTAAAAACAATGAGCAGTTCTTC. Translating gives CASSKNNEQFF.